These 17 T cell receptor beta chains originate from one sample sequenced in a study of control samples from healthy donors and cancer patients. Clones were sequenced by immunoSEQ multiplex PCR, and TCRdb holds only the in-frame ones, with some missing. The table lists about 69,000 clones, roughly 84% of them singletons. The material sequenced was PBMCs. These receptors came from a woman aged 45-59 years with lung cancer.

This CDR3 reads CASSVDPASYNEQFF. The DNA for the CDR3 is TGTGCCAGCAGCGTAGATCCGGCCTCCTACAATGAGCAGTTCTTC. J is TRBJ2-1 and V is TRBV9; D is ambiguous. The CDR3 spans 15 residues. The germline CDR1 and CDR2 sequences are SGDLS and YYNGEE. Trimming cost V 0 bases and J 0 bases, with 7 bases left between them.

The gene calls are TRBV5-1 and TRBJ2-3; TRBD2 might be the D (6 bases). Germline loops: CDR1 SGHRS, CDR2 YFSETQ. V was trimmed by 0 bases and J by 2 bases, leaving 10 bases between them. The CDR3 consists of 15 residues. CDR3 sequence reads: CASSLVAGTTDTQYF. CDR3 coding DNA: TGCGCCAGCAGCTTGGTCGCGGGGACCACAGATACGCAGTATTTT.

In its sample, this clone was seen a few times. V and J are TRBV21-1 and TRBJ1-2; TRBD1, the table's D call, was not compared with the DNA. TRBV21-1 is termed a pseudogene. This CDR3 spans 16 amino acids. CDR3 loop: CASSSQEVRGHLGYTF. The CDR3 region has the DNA TGTGCCAGCAGCTCACAGGAAGTGAGGGGGCATTTGGGCTACACCTTC.

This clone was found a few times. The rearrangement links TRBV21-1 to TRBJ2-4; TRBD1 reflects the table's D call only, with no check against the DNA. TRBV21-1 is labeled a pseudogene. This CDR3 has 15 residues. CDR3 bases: TGTGCCAGTACTGATGCCAGACAGGCCAAAAACATTCAGTACTTC. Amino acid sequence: CASTDARQAKNIQYF.

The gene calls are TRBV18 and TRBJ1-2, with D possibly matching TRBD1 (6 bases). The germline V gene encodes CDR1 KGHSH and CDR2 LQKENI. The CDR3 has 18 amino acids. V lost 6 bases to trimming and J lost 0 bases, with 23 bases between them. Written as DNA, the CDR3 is TGTGCCAGCTCGCCAGCGGCACAGGGAGTTGGAGCTAACTATGGCTACACCTTC. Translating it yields CASSPAAQGVGANYGYTF.

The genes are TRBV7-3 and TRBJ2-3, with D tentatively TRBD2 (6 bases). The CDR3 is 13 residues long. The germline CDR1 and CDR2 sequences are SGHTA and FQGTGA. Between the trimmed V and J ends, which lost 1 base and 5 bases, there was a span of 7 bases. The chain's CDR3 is CASSLRRGDTQYF. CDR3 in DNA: TGTGCCAGCAGCTTAAGGCGGGGAGATACGCAGTATTTT.

The CDR3 spells CASSLEGLEQFF. Here the CDR3 DNA reads TGTGCCAGCAGCTTAGAGGGACTAGAGCAGTTCTTC. The chain joins TRBV7-9 to TRBJ2-1; 7 bases fit TRBD2. CDR3 length: 12 amino acids. The germline V gene has CDR1 SEHNR and CDR2 FQNEAQ (reference sequence). J gave up 10 bases and V 1 base, and 1 base lay outside the gene matches.

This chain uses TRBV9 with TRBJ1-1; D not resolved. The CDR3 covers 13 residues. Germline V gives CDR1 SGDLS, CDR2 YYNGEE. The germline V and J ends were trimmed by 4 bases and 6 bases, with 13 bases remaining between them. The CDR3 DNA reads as TGTGCCAGCAGCCCTGGGTGGGTCGCTGAAGCTTTCTTT. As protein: CASSPGWVAEAFF.

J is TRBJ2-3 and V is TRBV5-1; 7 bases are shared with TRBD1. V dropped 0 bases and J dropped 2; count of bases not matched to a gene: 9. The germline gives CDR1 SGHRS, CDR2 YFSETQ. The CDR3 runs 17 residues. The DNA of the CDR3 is TGCGCCAGCAGCTTGGCCACGACAGGGCTAAACACAGATACGCAGTATTTT. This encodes CASSLATTGLNTDTQYF. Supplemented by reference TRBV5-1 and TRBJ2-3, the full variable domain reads KAGVTQTPRYLIKTRGQQVTLSCSPISGHRSVSWYQQTPGQGLQFLFEYFSETQRNKGNFPGRFSGRQFSNSRSEMNVSTLELGDSALYLCASSLATTGLNTDTQYFGPGTRLTVL.

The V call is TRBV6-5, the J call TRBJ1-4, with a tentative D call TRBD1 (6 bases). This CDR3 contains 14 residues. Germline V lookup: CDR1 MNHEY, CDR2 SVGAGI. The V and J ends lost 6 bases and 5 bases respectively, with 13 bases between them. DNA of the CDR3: TGTGCCAGCAGGACCGGACAGAACAATGAAAAACTGTTTTTT. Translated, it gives CASRTGQNNEKLFF.

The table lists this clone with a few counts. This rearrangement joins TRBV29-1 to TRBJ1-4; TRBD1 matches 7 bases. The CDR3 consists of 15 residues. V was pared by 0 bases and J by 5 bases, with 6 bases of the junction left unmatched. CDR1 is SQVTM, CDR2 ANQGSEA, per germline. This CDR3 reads CSVEDRGHVNEKLFF. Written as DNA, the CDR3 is TGCAGCGTTGAAGATAGGGGGCACGTCAATGAAAAACTGTTTTTT.

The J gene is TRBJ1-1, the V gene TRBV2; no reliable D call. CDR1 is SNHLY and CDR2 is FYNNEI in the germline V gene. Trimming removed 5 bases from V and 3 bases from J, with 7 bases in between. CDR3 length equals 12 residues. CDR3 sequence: CASSWPDTEAFF. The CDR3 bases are TGTGCCAGCAGTTGGCCTGACACTGAAGCTTTCTTT.

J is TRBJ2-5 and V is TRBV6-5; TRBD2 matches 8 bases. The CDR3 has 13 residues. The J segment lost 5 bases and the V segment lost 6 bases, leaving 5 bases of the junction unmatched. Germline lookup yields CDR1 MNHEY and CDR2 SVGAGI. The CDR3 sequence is CASSFGGEETQYF. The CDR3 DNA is TGTGCCAGCAGCTTCGGGGGGGAGGAGACCCAGTACTTC.

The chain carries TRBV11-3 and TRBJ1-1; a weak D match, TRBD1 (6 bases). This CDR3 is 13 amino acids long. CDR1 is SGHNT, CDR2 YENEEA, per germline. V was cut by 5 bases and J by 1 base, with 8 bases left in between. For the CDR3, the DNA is TGTGCCAGCAGCAAGGGACAGAACACTGAAGCTTTCTTT. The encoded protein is CASSKGQNTEAFF.

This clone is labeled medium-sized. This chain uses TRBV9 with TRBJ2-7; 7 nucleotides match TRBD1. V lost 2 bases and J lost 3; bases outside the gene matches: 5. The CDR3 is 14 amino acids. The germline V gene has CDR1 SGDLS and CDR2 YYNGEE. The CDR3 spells CASSVRDSYYEQYF. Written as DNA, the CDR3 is TGTGCCAGCAGCGTCCGGGACAGTTACTACGAGCAGTACTTC.

The CDR3 coding sequence is TGTGCCAGCAGTTTAGCGGGGGATCAGCCCCAGCATTTT. Protein sequence: CASSLAGDQPQHF. This chain links TRBV12-3 or TRBV12-4 with TRBJ1-5, with TRBD1 as a possible D gene (5 bases). Trimming left V 0 bases short and J 5 bases short, with 5 bases between. The CDR3 contains 13 residues.

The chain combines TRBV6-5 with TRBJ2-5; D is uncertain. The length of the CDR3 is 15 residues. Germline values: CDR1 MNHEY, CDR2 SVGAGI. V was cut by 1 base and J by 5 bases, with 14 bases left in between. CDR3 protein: CASSYLRAGFETQYF. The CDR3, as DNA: TGTGCCAGCAGTTACTTAAGGGCAGGCTTCGAGACCCAGTACTTC.